This T cell receptor beta chain was documented in a study of cytomegalovirus exposure and HLA in healthy donors. PCR used 60 Vbeta primers and 13 Jbeta primers. The protocol was immunoSEQ multiplex PCR, while the TCRdb copy is restricted to in-frame clones and leaves out a portion. This table has about 240,000 clones, 80% to 90% appearing once. Trimming took 4 bases from V and 0 from J, leaving 16 bases between them. Germline CDR1 MGHRA, CDR2 YSYEKL. CDR3 length: 18 amino acids. In the case of this clone: The antigen is unknown.

Study observations and caveats: Accurate prediction of most subjects' HLA-A and HLA-B alleles from TCR beta sequences was reported. Associated with HLA alleles at 0.05 false discovery rate in a later analysis were around 15,000 TCR beta sequences. Per a later analysis, HLA-associated TCR beta chains showed more clonal expansion than other, equally common TCR beta chains.

The V gene is TRBV4-1, the J gene TRBJ2-6; tentatively, D is TRBD1 (6 bases). This clonotype originated in a girl aged 2 to 9 in good health and CMV-seronegative. The sequencing input was PBMCs. CDR3 DNA sequence: TGCGCCAGCAGCCGGATTAAGGGGGATCCCTCTGGGGCCAACGTCCTGACTTTC. Translating gives CASSRIKGDPSGANVLTF.